Below are 8 T cell receptor beta chains sequenced from a single sample in a study of blood T cell repertoires in COVID-19. Sequencing used immunoSEQ multiplex PCR; TCRdb keeps in-frame clones, though not all of them. The sample holds 180,000 or so clones, under 80% seen once. The sample consisted of peripheral blood. The receptors stem from a man in his fifties who had recovered from COVID-19.

This chain links TRBV27 with TRBJ1-2, with a possible D match to TRBD1 (5 bases). Trimming left V 5 bases short and J 5 bases short, with 21 bases between. Germline V gene sequence: CDR1 MNHEY, CDR2 SMNVEV (reference sequence). The CDR3 has 16 amino acids. CDR3 residues: CASSRTPWGLLYGYTF. CDR3 nucleotide sequence: TGTGCCAGCAGTAGAACTCCTTGGGGCCTTCTATATGGCTACACCTTC.

The rearrangement joins TRBV7-2 to TRBJ1-2; 9 nucleotides agree with TRBD1. The CDR3 consists of 15 residues. Germline CDR1 reads SGHTA; CDR2 reads FQGNSA. V lost 1 base and J lost 7; bases outside the gene matches: 7. CDR3 loop: CASSLEGTGIVGYTF. CDR3 DNA: TGTGCCAGCAGCTTAGAGGGGACAGGGATTGTTGGCTACACCTTC.

The genes are TRBV2 and TRBJ2-2; TRBD2 matches 7 bases. Germline lookup yields CDR1 SNHLY and CDR2 FYNNEI. The CDR3 runs to 16 residues. J lost 0 bases, V lost 3 bases, and 4 bases had no gene match. CDR3 coding DNA: TGTGCCAGCAGTGAGCGGAGCGGGACGAACACCGGGGAGCTGTTTTTT. As protein: CASSERSGTNTGELFF.

Worth noting for this clone: Other DNA sequences from this sample encode an identical CDR3 as well. V usage is TRBV7-2 and J usage is TRBJ1-1; a possible D gene is TRBD1 (5 bases). V lost 1 base, J lost 0 bases, and 6 bases lay in between. This CDR3 has 14 amino acids. The germline CDR1 and CDR2 sequences are SGHTA and FQGNSA. CDR3 in DNA: TGTGCCAGCAGCTTAGGACAGATGAACACTGAAGCTTTCTTT. This translates into CASSLGQMNTEAFF.

The rearrangement links TRBV20-1 to TRBJ2-3, with TRBD2 as a possible D gene (5 bases). Trimming took off 6 bases at V and 12 bases at J, with 16 bases between the two ends. CDR1 and CDR2 (germline): DFQATT, SNEGSKA (reference sequence). The CDR3 spans 11 residues. The CDR3 sequence is CSALDSNSQYF. CDR3 nucleotide sequence: TGCAGTGCCCTGGACTCAAACTCCCAGTATTTT.

The chain joins TRBV30 to TRBJ1-4; 8 nucleotides line up with TRBD1. Germline values: CDR1 GTSNPN, CDR2 SVGIG (reference sequence). The CDR3 spans 16 residues. J was trimmed by 10 bases and V by 0 bases; bases with no gene match: 13. As DNA, the CDR3 is TGTGCCTGGAGTGTACCTCTGACAGGGGACGCAGTAAAACTGTTTTTT. This sequence encodes CAWSVPLTGDAVKLFF.

The chain has TRBV5-1 and TRBJ2-1; 7 bases are a match to TRBD2. V shed 5 bases and J 5 bases; nucleotides not matched to a gene: 1. The germline V gene has CDR1 SGHRS and CDR2 YFSETQ. The CDR3 extends over 12 amino acids. The CDR3: CASRSGNNEQFF. The DNA for the CDR3 is TGCGCCAGCAGAAGCGGGAACAATGAGCAGTTCTTC.

The chain is built from TRBV2 and TRBJ2-1, with TRBD2 as a possible D gene (6 bases). This CDR3 region has 11 residues. Looked up from germline, CDR1 is SNHLY and CDR2 is FYNNEI. Trimming took off 9 bases at V and 9 bases at J, with 12 bases between the two ends. CDR3: CAREGRGEQFF. In DNA, the CDR3 is TGTGCCAGGGAGGGACGCGGTGAGCAGTTCTTC.